The clone carrying this TCR beta chain was recorded many times. Its antigen is not known. This sample was included in a study of early T cells in non-severe SARS-CoV-2 infection. Overall study: Chains from this unsorted whole-blood bulk RNA could not be paired. Study-wide results and caveats: Database matching using VDJdb favored anti-spike CD8 responses, with private and CD4 specificities left missing.

Separate cDNA molecules each had unique molecular identifiers attached to them. A single record per CDR3 protein comes from TCRdb applying MiXCR to the 5' RACE reads. Of more than 45,000 distinct CDR3 sequences in the sample, about 8.4% are singletons; the top ten hold 3% to 4%. The sequence came from an adult who was a healthcare worker with PCR-confirmed SARS-CoV-2 infection or an uninfected control (not recorded which). The sample consisted of whole blood.

The CDR3 is CSARDLVGTSGRAATGELFF. CDR3 sequence (DNA): TGCAGTGCTAGAGATCTCGTTGGGACTAGCGGGAGGGCCGCCACCGGGGAGCTGTTTTTT. This sequence joins TRBV20-1 and TRBJ2-2; 16 bases are a match to TRBD2. This CDR3 contains 20 residues. V gave up 0 bases and J gave up 4 bases; unmatched junction bases: 11. From germline, CDR1 is DFQATT and CDR2 SNEGSKA (reference sequence).